This paragraph covers one T cell receptor beta chain sequence. Its antigen is as yet unknown. Deletions cut 4 bases from V and 8 bases from J, with 14 bases between. The CDR3 consists of 13 residues. The data derive from a study of chemoradiotherapy in HPV16-positive cancers. Overall study context: Two HPV16-positive patients' cells yielded candidate HPV-specific clones and common motifs.

Method: immunoSEQ multiplex PCR; TCRdb's copy keeps in-frame clones and lacks some. The table has about 19,000 clones, 84% seen once. Overall study results and limits: Candidate HPV-specific clones and E7-related TCR motifs grew in tumor during treatment. Better recurrence-free survival went with HPV-responsive T-cell expansion in HPV16-positive patients. Only two HPV16-positive patients supplied the functional HPV-specificity definition.

Material: blood, obtained from a patient who underwent chemoradiotherapy. J is TRBJ1-2 and V is TRBV23-1, with a tentative D call TRBD1 (5 bases). TRBV23-1 is annotated as an ORF whose role is uncertain. The TCR was taken from a human donor with HPV-associated anogenital cancer. CDR3 sequence: CASSPPRAGGYTF. CDR3 coding DNA: TGCGCCAGCAGTCCCCCCCGGGCAGGGGGCTACACCTTC.